A single TCR beta chain is shown here with its context. The target antigen is unknown. The data were produced by immunoSEQ multiplex PCR, yet TCRdb's version contains in-frame clones alone and is incomplete. The sample contains approximately 41,000 clones, roughly 96% of which appear only once. This sample is drawn from a study of T cell clonotyping in hematopoietic cell transplantation. General study findings and limits: Broader posttransplant TCR repertoire diversity was predicted by graft donor and pretransplant recipient Inverse Simpson Index values.

CDR1 is MNHNS and CDR2 is SASEGT in the germline V gene. V dropped 0 bases and J dropped 4 bases, with 12 bases sitting between them. The CDR3 consists of 15 residues. The sequence was obtained from a man aged 25 to 45 in good health. Some clones in this sample may be carry-over from other donors' samples. Sequenced sample: peripheral blood mononuclear cells. This rearrangement joins TRBV6-1 to TRBJ1-2; D call uncertain. CDR3 protein: CASSEATHPSYGYTF. The CDR3 coding sequence is TGTGCCAGCAGTGAAGCAACTCACCCGAGCTATGGCTACACCTTC.